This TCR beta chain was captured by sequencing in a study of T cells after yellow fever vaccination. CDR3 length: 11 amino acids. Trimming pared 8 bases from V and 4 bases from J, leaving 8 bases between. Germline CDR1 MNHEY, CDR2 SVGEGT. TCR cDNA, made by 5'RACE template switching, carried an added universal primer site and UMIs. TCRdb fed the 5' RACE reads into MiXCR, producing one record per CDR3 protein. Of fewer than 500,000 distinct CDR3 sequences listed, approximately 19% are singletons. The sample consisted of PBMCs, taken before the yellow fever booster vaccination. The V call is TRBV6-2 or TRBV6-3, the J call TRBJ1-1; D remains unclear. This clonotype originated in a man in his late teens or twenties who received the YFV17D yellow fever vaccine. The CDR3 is CASSGPTEAFF. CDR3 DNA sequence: TGTGCCAGCTCCGGGCCCACTGAAGCTTTCTTT.